One T cell receptor (beta chain) is described in this entry. The data derive from a study of T cells in Graves' hyperthyroidism and ophthalmopathy. CDR1 and CDR2 from the germline V gene are SGHTS and YDEGEE. The V and J ends lost 2 bases and 6 bases respectively, with 10 bases between them. CDR3 length equals 13 residues. TCR beta CDR3 region amplification was performed from RNA transcripts. The TCR CDR3 first-round RT-PCR relied on the HTBI primer set. Using its own MiXCR run on the multiplex PCR reads, TCRdb lists one record per CDR3 protein. This sample yields hundreds of thousands of distinct CDR3 sequences, of which around 39% are seen a single time; approximately 8.7% belongs to the top ten.

Material: blood. V gene TRBV5-8 combines with J gene TRBJ2-3; no reliable D call. The origin of this receptor is a man between 18 and 29 years old with Graves' hyperthyroidism. The CDR3 DNA sequence: TGTGCCAGCAGCTTCGGCAGGTCGGATACGCAGTATTTT. As protein: CASSFGRSDTQYF.